This T cell receptor (beta chain) was found in a study of shared clonotypes between healthy human individuals. General study results and limits: Generation probabilities of non-shared clonotypes were lower (relative to those shared by all four donors).

Assay execution took place at the deep level. Assay: immunoSEQ multiplex PCR; the TCRdb copy retains only in-frame clones and omits some. The repertoire holds millions of clones, 85% to 95% seen once, with roughly 1% in the top ten. CD8 cells regarded as naive lacked CD45RO, were positively chosen for CCR7, and omitted terminally differentiated effector memory CD45RA+ cells. Only Caucasian adults living in Nashville, Tennessee made up the donor group. Unmatched junction bases numbered 10, after V lost 3 bases and J lost 2 bases. The CDR3 covers 17 residues. In germline, CDR1 is SEHNR, CDR2 FQNEAQ (reference sequence). About this clone itself: Its antigen is undetermined.

This receptor was taken from a man between 18 and 35 years old in good health. Sequenced input: naive CD8+ T cells sorted from blood. The chain links TRBV7-9 to TRBJ2-3; 8 bases match TRBD2. The CDR3 DNA is TGTGCCAGCAGCTTTTCGTCACTAGCGGCCTTCACAGATACGCAGTATTTT. Protein sequence: CASSFSSLAAFTDTQYF.